This section outlines one T cell receptor beta chain sequence together with its context. Its binding antigen is unknown. Nothing much larger sits one base from this clone, and base qualities are not available. This sample is drawn from a study of T cells in Graves' hyperthyroidism and ophthalmopathy (dated by TCRdb to about 2019). With regard to the full study: Peripheral blood samples were taken at initial diagnosis, before any treatment was given. To identify TCR V-J signatures that set the groups apart, the researchers used a discovery cohort of about a hundred patients, made up of 43 with Graves' ophthalmopathy and about 60 with stable Graves' hyperthyroidism. Whether ophthalmopathy could be predicted prospectively was tested in an independent validation cohort made up of roughly 19 hyperthyroidism patients plus 17 patients who later progressed to ophthalmopathy. The 90 to 100 discovery patients were randomly split 7:3 into training and test sets. Thyroid tissue and blood T-cell repertoires from six Graves' hyperthyroidism patients were also compared in the study. After blood sampling, hyperthyroidism patients were treated with methimazole at a starting dose of 30 mg daily, and ophthalmopathy patients were treated with high-dose intravenous methylprednisolone. The paper reports TCR Vbeta CDR3 sequencing of some 140 peripheral blood samples: over 40 ophthalmopathy, fewer than 85 hyperthyroidism and approximately 17 progressor patients. What the study reported, not specific to this receptor: A 13 V-J signature model separated ophthalmopathy from stable hyperthyroidism, with around 91% sensitivity and roughly 81% specificity in cross-validation and 80%/75% in testing. Blood samples also contained most of the expanded thyroid clonotypes (frequency above 0.001), which suggests that blood repertoires may reflect thyroid immune responses. In validation, the model predicted progression to ophthalmopathy with approximately 69% sensitivity and roughly 75% specificity, a median of about 6.7 months before onset. Sample size was not statistically predetermined, and blinding of investigators to group allocation was not performed.

The TCR beta CDR3 regions were amplified from RNA transcripts. For the first round of RT-PCR on the TCR CDR3, the HTBI primer set was used together with the Qiagen OneStep RT-PCR kit. A second multiplex PCR round built the libraries, followed by size selection and purification. The libraries were sequenced on an Illumina HiSeq2000 using paired-end 100 bp reads. The study's own analysis went as follows. SOAPnuke was used to process the raw data, with reads discarded if the reads contained adapters or uncalled bases, had a mean Phred below 15, or lacked an exact constant-primer or identifier match. COPE v1.2.5 was used to merge high-quality paired reads, and clonotypes were defined as unique nucleotide sequences. MiTCR v1.1 was used to align the clonotypes against IMGT TRBV, TRBD and TRBJ reference segments. Analysis was restricted to V-J combinations with a frequency above 0.0001, which covered roughly 99% of repertoires. A TCS score was defined as the ratio of F50 (clonal expansion) to E x V (chaos), with BLOSUM62-based TCRdist applied between CDR3 peptides within each V-J. Welch's t-statistics and random forest reduced around 520 V-J features to around 14, which were used in a naive Bayes classifier (R e1071). TCRdb reworked the public reads: Q25 trimming with fastp, MiXCR clone assembly, productive beta chains retained. Under each unique CDR3 protein, matching rows form one entry showing the most common genes and DNA. These V and J calls derive from TCRdb rather than the authors' analysis. This sample is represented by approximately 430,000 distinct CDR3 sequences; around 14% of them were singletons. The biggest ten clones account for around 7.3% of the sample.

The CDR3 holds 15 amino acids from the cysteine to the phenylalanine. CDR3 DNA is the only sequence kept; it has 45 bases, read in frame from the first base. Taken from the germline V gene, the CDR1 and CDR2 loops are LGHNA and YNFKEQ. A distance of 12 bases separates the germline ends of V and J, which lose 3 bases and 2 bases respectively. Stable Graves' hyperthyroidism was defined as no progression to ophthalmopathy during 18 months of follow-up. Hyperthyroidism patients were newly diagnosed, with disease duration under 2 months, and aged 18 to 65 years. Any patient with an uncontrolled infection, another autoimmune disease, pregnancy or lactation was excluded. Diagnoses relied on clinical symptoms, serum thyroxine and TRAb, thyroid ultrasound and orbital computed tomography. PBMCs were isolated from about 9.1 ml of fresh peripheral blood by Ficoll-Paque density gradient centrifugation. Total RNA was extracted with Trizol reagent, and quality was checked on an Agilent 2100 Bioanalyzer.

The rearranged chain carries TRBV4-2 and TRBJ2-3, with a weak D call of TRBD2 (5 bases match). The sequencing sample was made of blood. This clonotype originated in a woman aged 18 to 35 with Graves' hyperthyroidism. The base sequence is TGTGCCAGCAGCCATTCTCCGGGGTACACAGATACGCAGTATTTT. Its amino acids are CASSHSPGYTDTQYF.